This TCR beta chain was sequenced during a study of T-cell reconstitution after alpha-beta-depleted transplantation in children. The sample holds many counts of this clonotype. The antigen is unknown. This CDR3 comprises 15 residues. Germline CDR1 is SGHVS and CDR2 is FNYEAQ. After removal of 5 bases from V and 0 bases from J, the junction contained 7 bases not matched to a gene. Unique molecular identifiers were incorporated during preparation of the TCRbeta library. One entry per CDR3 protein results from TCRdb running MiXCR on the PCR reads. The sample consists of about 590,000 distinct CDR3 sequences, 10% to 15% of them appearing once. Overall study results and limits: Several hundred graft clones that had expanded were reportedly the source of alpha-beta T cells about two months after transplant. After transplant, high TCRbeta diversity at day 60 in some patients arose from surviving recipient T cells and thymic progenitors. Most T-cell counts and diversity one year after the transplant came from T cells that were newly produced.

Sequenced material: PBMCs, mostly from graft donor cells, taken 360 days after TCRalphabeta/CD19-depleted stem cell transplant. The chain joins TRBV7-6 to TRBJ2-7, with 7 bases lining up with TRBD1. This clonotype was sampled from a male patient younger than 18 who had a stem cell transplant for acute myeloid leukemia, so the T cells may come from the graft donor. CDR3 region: CASSQYRGSSYEQYF. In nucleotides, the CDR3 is TGTGCCAGCAGCCAATACAGGGGAAGCTCCTACGAGCAGTACTTC.